The 12 T cell receptor beta chains below were found in one sample sequenced in a study of identical twins. MiXCR, applied by TCRdb to the 5' RACE reads, yields one record per CDR3 protein. This table has nearly 900,000 distinct CDR3 sequences, around 12% appearing once. The data were also submitted as part of a second study, on yellow fever vaccine responses in identical twins.

The sample comprised PBMCs. All receptors derive from a woman under 30 in good health.

Only a few counts were recorded for this clonotype. The gene calls are TRBV2 and TRBJ1-2, with 8 bases matching TRBD1. The CDR3 length is 16 residues. Germline trimming cut 6 bases from V and 2 bases from J; bases unmatched to any gene: 11. Germline V gives CDR1 SNHLY, CDR2 FYNNEI. The CDR3 loop reads CASSADRAPSNYGYTF. The DNA of the CDR3 is TGTGCCAGCAGCGCGGACAGGGCTCCGTCGAACTATGGCTACACCTTC.

This clonotype was seen ten or more times. The J gene is TRBJ2-7, the V gene TRBV12-3 or TRBV12-4; 12 bases map to TRBD1. The V gene end was trimmed by 5 bases and the J gene end by 7 bases; junction bases not matched to a gene: 9. The CDR3 sequence is 15 residues long. For the CDR3, the DNA is TGTGCCAGCAGTCCAACGGGACAGGGGGCTCAAGAGCAGTACGTC. Protein sequence: CASSPTGQGAQEQYV.

The rearrangement joins TRBV5-1 to TRBJ1-4; 9 bases map to TRBD1. Germline V gene data show CDR1 as SGHRS and CDR2 as YFSETQ. V shed 5 bases and J 7 bases; nucleotides not matched to a gene: 6. The CDR3 has 14 amino acids. The CDR3 is CASRTGGTGEKLFF. CDR3 sequence (DNA): TGCGCCAGCAGGACAGGGGGGACGGGTGAAAAACTGTTTTTT.

This clonotype occurred a few times. The genes are TRBV6-2 or TRBV6-3 and TRBJ1-1; weak D call: TRBD1 (5 bases). Trimming pared 3 bases from V and 1 base from J, leaving 18 bases between. Germline V gives CDR1 MNHEY, CDR2 SVGEGT. This CDR3 is built from 17 residues. The CDR3 DNA follows: TGTGCCAGCAGTTATAATTTTGGGGGGATTACGAACACTGAAGCTTTCTTT. Translation gives CASSYNFGGITNTEAFF.

The chain recombines TRBV7-9 with TRBJ1-1; no firm D call. This CDR3 region has 13 residues. Germline-derived CDR1 and CDR2 are SEHNR and FQNEAQ (reference sequence). Trimming took off 4 bases at V and 2 bases at J, with 8 bases between the two ends. The CDR3 sequence is CASSSLANTEAFF. CDR3 DNA sequence: TGTGCCAGCAGCTCCCTCGCCAACACTGAAGCTTTCTTT.

The V gene is TRBV4-1, the J gene TRBJ2-3, with 10 bases lining up with TRBD2. Per germline, CDR1 MGHRA and CDR2 YSYEKL. After removal of 2 bases from V and 2 bases from J, the junction contained 4 bases not matched to a gene. This CDR3 has 16 amino acids. As DNA, the CDR3 is TGCGCCAGCAGCCAAAGGACTAGCGGAAACACAGATACGCAGTATTTT. Its protein product is CASSQRTSGNTDTQYF.

In this sample, this clonotype turned up a few times. The V call is TRBV15, the J call TRBJ2-5, with D possibly being TRBD1 (6 bases). V dropped 5 bases and J dropped 13 bases, with 17 bases sitting between them. CDR1 LNHNV and CDR2 YYDKDF come from the germline V gene (reference sequence). The CDR3 is 12 residues long. The CDR3 loop is CATSPQGDTRYF. The CDR3 bases are TGTGCCACCAGCCCCCAAGGGGACACGCGGTACTTC.

The chain employs TRBV9 and TRBJ2-5; TRBD2 aligns across 9 bases. Per the germline V gene, CDR1 is SGDLS and CDR2 is YYNGEE. With 4 bases clipped from V and 1 base from J, the junction kept 5 bases outside the gene matches. This CDR3 has 15 residues. The CDR3 loop is CASSNAGGTQETQYF. The CDR3 DNA reads TGTGCCAGCAGCAACGCGGGGGGGACCCAAGAGACCCAGTACTTC.

The chain carries TRBV1 and TRBJ2-7. TRBV1 is a documented pseudogene. The CDR3 sequence is 9 residues long. The CDR3 coding sequence is TGCACCGGTGGCCACGAGCAGTACTTC. This gives the protein CTGGHEQYF.

This clonotype was observed many times. This chain uses TRBV4-1 with TRBJ1-2; unclear D gene. This CDR3 comprises 14 residues. Germline V CDR1 and CDR2: MGHRA, YSYEKL. Trimming stripped 1 base from V and 6 bases from J, with 12 bases between. The CDR3 DNA sequence: TGCGCCAGCAGCCAAGTTGGCCAGAGCAATGGCTACACCTTC. Its translation is CASSQVGQSNGYTF.

This chain joins TRBV29-1 and TRBJ2-7; D not resolved. Germline loops: CDR1 SQVTM, CDR2 ANQGSEA. V dropped 4 bases and J dropped 5 bases, with 9 bases sitting between them. CDR3 length: 11 residues. The CDR3 DNA reads as TGCAGCGTTGTAAGGGTCGACGAGCAGTACTTC. It yields the protein CSVVRVDEQYF.

This clonotype has a count of ten or more. This chain connects TRBV28 to TRBJ2-7; D call uncertain. CDR3 length: 12 amino acids. Germline CDR1 reads MDHEN; CDR2 reads SYDVKM. Trimming removed 1 base from V and 3 bases from J, with 4 bases in between. CDR3 nucleotides: TGTGCCAGCAGTTTATCGGGCTACGAGCAGTACGTC. Protein: CASSLSGYEQYV.